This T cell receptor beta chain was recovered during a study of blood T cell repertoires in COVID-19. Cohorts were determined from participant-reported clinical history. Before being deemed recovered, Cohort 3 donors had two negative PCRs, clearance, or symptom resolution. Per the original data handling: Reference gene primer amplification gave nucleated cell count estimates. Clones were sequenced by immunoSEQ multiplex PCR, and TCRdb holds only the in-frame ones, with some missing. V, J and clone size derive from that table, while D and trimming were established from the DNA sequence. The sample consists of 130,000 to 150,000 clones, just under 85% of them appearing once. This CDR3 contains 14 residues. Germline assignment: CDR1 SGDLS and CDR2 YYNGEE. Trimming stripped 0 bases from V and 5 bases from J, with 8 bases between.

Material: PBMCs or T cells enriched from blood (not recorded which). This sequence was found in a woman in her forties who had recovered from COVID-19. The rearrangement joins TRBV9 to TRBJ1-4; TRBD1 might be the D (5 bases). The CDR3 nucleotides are TGTGCCAGCAGCGTAGAAGGGGCAAATGAAAAACTGTTTTTT. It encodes CASSVEGANEKLFF. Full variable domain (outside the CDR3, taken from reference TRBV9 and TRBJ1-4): DSGVTQTPKHLITATGQRVTLRCSPRSGDLSVYWYQQSLDQGLQFLIQYYNGEERAKGNILERFSAQQFPDLHSELNLSSLELGDSALYFCASSVEGANEKLFFGSGTQLSVL.